This TCR beta chain was sequenced during a study of T cell responses to AZD1222 COVID-19 vaccine. Only one count was recorded for this clone. Its specificity is not known. The CDR3 consists of 16 residues. Germline V gene data show CDR1 as SGHTA and CDR2 as FQGNSA. The V end lost 2 bases, the J end lost 4 bases, and 17 bases lay between the germline ends. Study results and limitations: Spike-specific TCR depth and breadth grew after two AZD1222 doses.

Measured with immunoSEQ multiplex PCR; TCRdb has only the in-frame clones, and not every one. The sample lists about 97,000 clones; around 89% were seen once. Sequencing was performed on peripheral blood, taken on day 0 of AZD1222 vaccination. This TCR was recovered from an adult in good health. The chain is built from TRBV7-2 and TRBJ1-1, with D possibly being TRBD1 (6 bases). This chain's CDR3 is CASSLRGQIPATEAFF. The CDR3 nucleotides read TGTGCCAGCAGCTTAAGGGGACAAATTCCGGCCACTGAAGCTTTCTTT.